The 17 T cell receptor beta chains listed next were all sequenced from one sample in a study of CD8 T cells in Susac syndrome. Random hexamers were used to reverse transcribe the RNA input (about 0.5 to 1 ug). TCRdb re-called the immunoSEQ multiplex PCR reads with MiXCR, one entry per CDR3 protein. Here the sample spans 200,000 or so distinct CDR3 sequences, 95% being singletons. The specimen was CD8+ T cells from PBMCs. The origin of the receptors is a human donor with Susac syndrome.

The rearrangement joins TRBV6-5 to TRBJ1-1, with D uncertain. The V end was cut by 1 base, the J end by 1 base, with 4 bases between. In germline, CDR1 is MNHEY, CDR2 SVGAGI. The CDR3 consists of 13 residues. CDR3 protein: CASSYLGNTEAFF. In DNA, the CDR3 is TGTGCCAGCAGTTACTTGGGGAACACTGAAGCTTTCTTT.

This sequence joins TRBV29-1 and TRBJ2-1; maybe TRBD2 (6 bases). Trimming removed 5 bases at V and 1 base at J, with 24 bases between. Germline assignment: CDR1 SQVTM and CDR2 ANQGSEA. The CDR3 extends over 18 amino acids. CDR3 loop: CSVPETWDGSSSYNEQFF. For the CDR3, the DNA is TGCAGCGTTCCCGAAACGTGGGACGGGAGCTCATCCTACAATGAGCAGTTCTTC.

This chain joins TRBV3-1 and TRBJ1-3; D ambiguous. The V end was cut by 0 bases, the J end by 2 bases, with 11 bases between. The CDR3 loop spans 16 amino acids. In germline, CDR1 is LGHDT, CDR2 YNNKEL (reference sequence). The chain's CDR3 is CASSQEGGSPGNTIYF. As DNA, the CDR3 is TGTGCCAGCAGCCAAGAAGGCGGCTCTCCTGGAAACACCATATATTTT.

The chain carries TRBV20-1 and TRBJ2-1; the D is unclear. CDR3 length equals 12 residues. Germline V CDR1 and CDR2: DFQATT, SNEGSKA (reference sequence). V was shortened by 3 bases and J by 8 bases, with 11 bases between the two germline ends. CDR3 sequence reads: CSASGSLDEQFF. CDR3 nucleotides: TGCAGTGCTAGCGGATCCCTCGATGAGCAGTTCTTC.

The chain joins TRBV29-1 to TRBJ2-4, with 10 bases aligning to TRBD1. Per germline, CDR1 SQVTM and CDR2 ANQGSEA. CDR3 length: 17 residues. V shed 5 bases and J 2 bases; nucleotides not matched to a gene: 12. The CDR3 reads CSVRPRGTGDPKNIQYF. As DNA, the CDR3 is TGCAGCGTTCGACCGCGGGGGACAGGGGACCCCAAAAACATTCAGTACTTC.

The V call is TRBV9, the J call TRBJ2-5; D unresolved. Looked up from germline, CDR1 is SGDLS and CDR2 is YYNGEE. CDR3 length: 15 amino acids. Trimming pared 0 bases from V and 0 bases from J, leaving 9 bases between. The DNA for the CDR3 is TGTGCCAGCAGCGTAGGTTCCAGTAACCAAGAGACCCAGTACTTC. This translates into CASSVGSSNQETQYF. Combining the CDR3 with reference TRBV9 and TRBJ2-5 gives the whole variable domain DSGVTQTPKHLITATGQRVTLRCSPRSGDLSVYWYQQSLDQGLQFLIQYYNGEERAKGNILERFSAQQFPDLHSELNLSSLELGDSALYFCASSVGSSNQETQYFGPGTRLLVL.

V gene TRBV24-1 combines with J gene TRBJ2-1; TRBD2 matches 8 bases. Unmatched junction bases numbered 0, after V lost 9 bases and J lost 0 bases. CDR1 is KGHDR and CDR2 is SFDVKD in the germline V gene. CDR3 size: 13 residues. Here the CDR3 DNA reads TGTGCCACCGGGACTAGCTCCTACAATGAGCAGTTCTTC. Its translation: CATGTSSYNEQFF.

The rearrangement links TRBV20-1 to TRBJ2-7; 8 nucleotides align to TRBD2. Trimming at V came to 0 bases and at J to 3 bases, leaving 7 bases not matched to a gene. Germline V lookup: CDR1 DFQATT, CDR2 SNEGSKA (reference sequence). CDR3 length: 15 residues. In DNA, the CDR3 is TGCAGTGCTAGAGATTGGCGGGAGGCAAGCTACGAGCAGTACTTC. Amino acid sequence: CSARDWREASYEQYF.

J is TRBJ2-1 and V is TRBV20-1; TRBD2 matches at 8 bases. The V gene end was trimmed by 3 bases and the J gene end by 1 base; junction bases not matched to a gene: 8. The CDR3 runs 16 residues. Germline CDR1 is DFQATT and CDR2 is SNEGSKA (reference sequence). In DNA form, the CDR3 reads TGCAGTGCTAGTAATGGGGGGACTAGTTCCTACAATGAGCAGTTCTTC. It codes for CSASNGGTSSYNEQFF.

V is TRBV19 and J is TRBJ2-7, with 7 nucleotides matching TRBD1. Germline assignment: CDR1 LNHDA and CDR2 SQIVND (reference sequence). The CDR3 is made up of 14 amino acids. J was trimmed by 3 bases and V by 4 bases; bases with no gene match: 6. The CDR3 spells CASSTGGVFYEQYF. In DNA form, the CDR3 reads TGTGCCAGTAGTACAGGGGGTGTCTTCTACGAGCAGTACTTC.

The chain couples TRBV29-1 to TRBJ2-1, with TRBD2 identical over 7 bases. The CDR3 sequence is 14 residues long. CDR1 is SQVTM, CDR2 ANQGSEA, per germline. With 1 base clipped from V and 10 bases from J, the junction kept 10 bases outside the gene matches. CDR3 in DNA: TGCAGCGTTGAAGGGACTAGGACCAACGAAGAGCAGTTCTTC. This sequence encodes CSVEGTRTNEEQFF.

The chain couples TRBV6-5 to TRBJ1-5; D remains unclear. Germline assignment: CDR1 MNHEY and CDR2 SVGAGI. Trimming pared 0 bases from V and 6 bases from J, leaving 0 bases between. The CDR3 covers 11 residues. CDR3 region: CASSYSQPQHF. The CDR3 DNA follows: TGTGCCAGCAGTTACTCTCAGCCCCAGCATTTT.

The chain is built from TRBV2 and TRBJ2-7, with TRBD2 matching over 8 bases. Germline loops: CDR1 SNHLY, CDR2 FYNNEI. This CDR3 is 16 amino acids long. The V gene end was trimmed by 1 base and the J gene end by 0 bases; junction bases not matched to a gene: 5. In DNA, the CDR3 is TGTGCCAGCAGTGAAGGTCTAGCGGGCAACTCCTACGAGCAGTACTTC. Translation: CASSEGLAGNSYEQYF.

The V call is TRBV28, the J call TRBJ2-4; D not certain. Germline CDR1 reads MDHEN; CDR2 reads SYDVKM. This CDR3 spans 16 amino acids. The V and J ends lost 6 bases and 3 bases respectively, with 18 bases between them. The CDR3 DNA sequence: TGTGCCAGCAGCTCTATAGCTGAACGGATCAAAAACATTCAGTACTTC. Its translation is CASSSIAERIKNIQYF. The full variable domain, with the rest looked up from reference TRBV28 and TRBJ2-4, is DVKVTQSSRYLVKRTGEKVFLECVQDMDHENMFWYRQDPGLGLRLIYFSYDVKMKEKGDIPEGYSVSREKKERFSLILESASTNQTSMYLCASSSIAERIKNIQYFGAGTRLSVL.

The chain uses TRBV4-1 and TRBJ2-7; D is undetermined. There are 15 residues in the CDR3. The V end was cut by 1 base, the J end by 3 bases, with 13 bases between. Per the germline V gene, CDR1 is MGHRA and CDR2 is YSYEKL. CDR3 DNA sequence: TGCGCCAGCAGCCAAGTCACCAGGCCAAGCTACGAGCAGTACTTC. Translated, it gives CASSQVTRPSYEQYF.

The genes are TRBV11-2 and TRBJ1-4; D perhaps matches TRBD1 (5 bases). The V gene lost 5 bases and the J gene lost 8 bases, with 15 bases spanning the gap. This CDR3 region has 14 residues. CDR1 is SGHAT and CDR2 is FQNNGV in the germline V gene. The CDR3 spells CASSPPGEGEKLFF. CDR3 DNA sequence: TGTGCCAGCAGCCCGCCGGGGGAGGGGGAAAAACTGTTTTTT.

The chain is built from TRBV6-6 and TRBJ1-5; D is unresolved. The CDR3 spans 14 residues. Trimming took off 4 bases at V and 6 bases at J, with 13 bases between the two ends. Germline lookup yields CDR1 MNHNY and CDR2 SVGAGI (reference sequence). Here the CDR3 reads CASSFGTYSQPQHF. The CDR3 coding sequence is TGTGCCAGCAGTTTTGGTACTTATTCTCAGCCCCAGCATTTT.